The clone carrying this T cell receptor (beta chain) occurred many times. Its specificity is not known. The sample comes from a study of CD8 T cells in ankylosing spondylitis. Study-wide results and limits: Reactive arthritis synovial fluid and blood were previously reported to contain some motif variants. There was a TCR beta motif, made of 7 to 9 highly homologous variants, that appeared characteristic of ankylosing spondylitis blood. It was reported that disease-linked clones were significantly enriched in matched ankylosing spondylitis synovial fluid.

The CDR3 covers 13 residues. V was trimmed by 7 bases and J by 1 base, leaving 10 bases between them. In germline, CDR1 is SNHLY, CDR2 FYNNEI. TCR beta libraries were made by quantitative 5'-RACE with molecular barcodes. TCRdb reprocessed the 5' RACE reads with MiXCR, giving one entry per CDR3 protein. Of 150,000 to 200,000 distinct CDR3 sequences in the sample, approximately 10% are singletons; the top ten hold under 35%. The rearrangement uses TRBV2 and TRBJ2-5, with TRBD2 as a possible D gene (6 bases). The sequenced sample was blood, either unsorted or a sorted T cell fraction (not recorded which). The clonotype comes from a male donor with ankylosing spondylitis or in good health (not recorded which). The CDR3: CASIGTAQETQYF. Here the CDR3 DNA reads TGTGCCAGCATAGGGACTGCCCAAGAGACCCAGTACTTC.